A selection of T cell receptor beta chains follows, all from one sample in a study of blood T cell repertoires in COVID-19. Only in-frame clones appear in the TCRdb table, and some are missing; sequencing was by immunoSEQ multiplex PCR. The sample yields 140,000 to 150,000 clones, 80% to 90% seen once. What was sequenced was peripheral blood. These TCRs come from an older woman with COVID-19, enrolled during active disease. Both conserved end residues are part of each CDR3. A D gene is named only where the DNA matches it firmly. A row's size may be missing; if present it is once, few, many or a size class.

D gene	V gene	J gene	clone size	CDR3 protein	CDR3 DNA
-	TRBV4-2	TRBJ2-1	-	CASSQPVRTETYNEQFF	TGTGCCAGCAGCCAGCCCGTAAGGACAGAAACCTACAATGAGCAGTTCTTC
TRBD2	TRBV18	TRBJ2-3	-	CASSPIAGDTDTQYF	TGTGCCAGCTCACCCATAGCGGGGGATACAGATACGCAGTATTTT
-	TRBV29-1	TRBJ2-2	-	CSVEETNTGELFF	TGCAGCGTTGAGGAGACGAACACCGGGGAGCTGTTTTTT
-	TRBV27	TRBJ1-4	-	CASSSGETNEKLFF	TGTGCCAGCAGTTCCGGGGAAACTAATGAAAAACTGTTTTTT
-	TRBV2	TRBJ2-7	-	CASRGRSYEQYF	TGTGCCAGCAGGGGGCGGTCCTACGAGCAGTACTTC
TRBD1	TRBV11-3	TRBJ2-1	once	CASSQGQGTRYNEQFF	TGTGCCAGCAGCCAAGGACAGGGGACGAGGTACAATGAGCAGTTCTTC
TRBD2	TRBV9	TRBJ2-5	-	CASSVLAGNGWETQYF	TGTGCCAGCAGCGTACTAGCGGGGAACGGGTGGGAGACCCAGTACTTC
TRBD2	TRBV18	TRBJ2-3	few	CASSAGLAGRASTDTQYF	TGTGCCAGCTCAGCCGGACTAGCGGGGCGAGCCTCCACAGATACGCAGTATTTT
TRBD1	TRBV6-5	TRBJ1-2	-	CASSFRQGLYGYTF	TGTGCCAGCAGTTTCCGACAGGGGCTTTATGGCTACACCTTC
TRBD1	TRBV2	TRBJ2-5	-	CASSLRQGQETQYF	TGTGCCAGCAGTCTAAGACAGGGCCAAGAGACCCAGTACTTC
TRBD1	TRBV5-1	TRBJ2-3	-	CASSLGQSPDTQYF	TGCGCCAGCAGCCTGGGACAGTCCCCAGATACGCAGTATTTT
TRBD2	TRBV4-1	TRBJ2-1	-	CASSQDGSSGGRNEQFF	TGCGCCAGCAGCCAAGATGGATCTAGCGGGGGTCGGAATGAGCAGTTCTTC
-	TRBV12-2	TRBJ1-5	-	CASRLGGEYSNQPQHF	TGTGCAAGTCGCTTAGGGGGGGAGTATAGCAATCAGCCCCAGCATTTT
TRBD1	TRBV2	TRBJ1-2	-	CASSDGLTGAGIYGYTF	TGTGCCAGCAGTGACGGACTAACAGGGGCCGGGATCTATGGCTACACCTTC
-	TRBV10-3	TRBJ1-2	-	CAISEPRGYDYGYTF	TGTGCCATCAGTGAACCCCGGGGTTACGACTATGGCTACACCTTC
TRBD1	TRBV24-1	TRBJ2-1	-	CATSDAGTDPYNEQFF	TGTGCCACCAGTGACGCCGGGACAGACCCCTACAATGAGCAGTTCTTC
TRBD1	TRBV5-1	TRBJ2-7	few	CASSLAQDRVYEQYF	TGCGCCAGCAGCTTGGCCCAGGACAGGGTCTACGAGCAGTACTTC
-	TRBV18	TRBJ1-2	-	CASSSDLRDKGYGYTF	TGTGCCAGCTCATCCGATTTGAGGGACAAGGGCTATGGCTACACCTTC
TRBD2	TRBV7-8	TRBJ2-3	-	CASSMPIAGGSTDTQYF	TGTGCCAGCAGCATGCCCATAGCGGGGGGTAGCACAGATACGCAGTATTTT
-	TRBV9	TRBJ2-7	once	CASSVVGTAGEQYF	TGTGCCAGCAGCGTAGTGGGGACCGCGGGGGAGCAGTACTTC
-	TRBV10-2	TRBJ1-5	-	CASSESQGFQPQHF	TGCGCCAGCAGTGAGAGTCAGGGGTTTCAGCCCCAGCATTTT
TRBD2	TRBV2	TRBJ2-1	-	CAINLGASGGVYNEQFF	TGTGCCATCAACCTGGGAGCTAGCGGGGGGGTTTACAATGAGCAGTTCTTC
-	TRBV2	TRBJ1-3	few	CASSVRREDTIYF	TGTGCCAGCAGTGTTCGCAGGGAAGACACCATATATTTT
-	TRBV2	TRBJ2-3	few	CASRTGQGPAGGTQYF	TGTGCCAGCAGGACCGGACAGGGCCCGGCGGGAGGGACGCAGTATTTT
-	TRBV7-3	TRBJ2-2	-	CASSLYQGNTGELFF	TGTGCCAGCAGCTTATACCAGGGGAACACCGGGGAGCTGTTTTTT
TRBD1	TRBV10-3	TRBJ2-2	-	CAIRGQGNTGELFF	TGTGCCATCCGCGGACAGGGGAACACCGGGGAGCTGTTTTTT